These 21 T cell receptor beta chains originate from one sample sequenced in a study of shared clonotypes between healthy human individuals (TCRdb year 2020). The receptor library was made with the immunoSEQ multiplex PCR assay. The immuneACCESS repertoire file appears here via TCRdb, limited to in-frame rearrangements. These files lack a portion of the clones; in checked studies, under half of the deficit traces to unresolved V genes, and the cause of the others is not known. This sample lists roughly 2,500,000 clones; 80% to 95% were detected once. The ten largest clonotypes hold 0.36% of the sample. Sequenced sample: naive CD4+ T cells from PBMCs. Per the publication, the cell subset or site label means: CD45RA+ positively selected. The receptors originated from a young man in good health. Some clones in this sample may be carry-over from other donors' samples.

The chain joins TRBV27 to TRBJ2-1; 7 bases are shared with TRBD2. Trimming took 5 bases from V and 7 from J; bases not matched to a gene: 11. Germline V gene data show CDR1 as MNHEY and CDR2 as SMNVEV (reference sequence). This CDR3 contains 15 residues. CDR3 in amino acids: CASSPLGGYLNEQFF. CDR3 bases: TGTGCCAGCAGTCCCCTGGGAGGGTATTTGAATGAGCAGTTCTTC.

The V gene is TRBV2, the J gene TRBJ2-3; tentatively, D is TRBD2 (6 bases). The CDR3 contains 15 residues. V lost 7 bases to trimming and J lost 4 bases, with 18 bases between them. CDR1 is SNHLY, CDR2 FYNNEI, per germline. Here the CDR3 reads CASTKEGLGADTQYF. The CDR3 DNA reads TGTGCCAGCACCAAAGAGGGACTTGGGGCAGATACGCAGTATTTT.

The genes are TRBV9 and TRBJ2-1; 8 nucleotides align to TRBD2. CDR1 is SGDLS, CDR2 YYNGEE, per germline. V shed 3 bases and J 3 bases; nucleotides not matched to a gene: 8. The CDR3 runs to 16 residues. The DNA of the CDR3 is TGTGCCAGCAGCGAGGTGGAACTAGCGGTCTACAATGAGCAGTTCTTC. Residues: CASSEVELAVYNEQFF.

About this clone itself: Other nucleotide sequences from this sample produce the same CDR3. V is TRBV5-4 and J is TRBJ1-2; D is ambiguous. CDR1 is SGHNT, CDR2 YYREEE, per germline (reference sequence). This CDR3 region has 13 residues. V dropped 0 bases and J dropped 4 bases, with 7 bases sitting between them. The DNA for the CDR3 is TGTGCCAGCAGCTTGGCGGGGTCCTATGGCTACACCTTC. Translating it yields CASSLAGSYGYTF.

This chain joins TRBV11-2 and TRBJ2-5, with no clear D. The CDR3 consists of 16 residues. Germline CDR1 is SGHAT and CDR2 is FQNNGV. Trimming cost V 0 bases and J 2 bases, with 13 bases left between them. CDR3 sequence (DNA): TGTGCCAGCAGCTTAGATGGTCGCTTTATACAAGAGACCCAGTACTTC. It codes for CASSLDGRFIQETQYF.

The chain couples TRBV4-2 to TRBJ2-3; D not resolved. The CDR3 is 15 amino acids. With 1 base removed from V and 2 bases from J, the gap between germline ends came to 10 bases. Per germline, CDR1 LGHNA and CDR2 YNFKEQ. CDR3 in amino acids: CASSQGRVYTDTQYF. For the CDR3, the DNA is TGTGCCAGCAGCCAAGGCCGGGTCTACACAGATACGCAGTATTTT.

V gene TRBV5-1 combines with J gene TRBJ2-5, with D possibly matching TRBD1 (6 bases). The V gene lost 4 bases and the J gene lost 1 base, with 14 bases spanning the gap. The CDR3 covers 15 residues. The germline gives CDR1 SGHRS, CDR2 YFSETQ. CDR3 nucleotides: TGCGCCAGCAGCCCCACGGGGACAACCCAAGAGACCCAGTACTTC. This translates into CASSPTGTTQETQYF. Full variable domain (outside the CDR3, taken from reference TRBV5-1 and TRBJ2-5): KAGVTQTPRYLIKTRGQQVTLSCSPISGHRSVSWYQQTPGQGLQFLFEYFSETQRNKGNFPGRFSGRQFSNSRSEMNVSTLELGDSALYLCASSPTGTTQETQYFGPGTRLLVL.

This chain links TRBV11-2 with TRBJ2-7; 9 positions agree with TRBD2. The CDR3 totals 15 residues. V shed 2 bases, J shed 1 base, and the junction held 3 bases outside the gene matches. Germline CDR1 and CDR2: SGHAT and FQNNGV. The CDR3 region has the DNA TGTGCCAGCAGCTTACAAAGCGGGGGGTCCTACGAGCAGTACTTC. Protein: CASSLQSGGSYEQYF. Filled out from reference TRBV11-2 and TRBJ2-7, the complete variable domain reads EAGVAQSPRYKIIEKRQSVAFWCNPISGHATLYWYQQILGQGPKLLIQFQNNGVVDDSQLPKDRFSAERLKGVDSTLKIQPAKLEDSAVYLCASSLQSGGSYEQYFGPGTRLTVT.

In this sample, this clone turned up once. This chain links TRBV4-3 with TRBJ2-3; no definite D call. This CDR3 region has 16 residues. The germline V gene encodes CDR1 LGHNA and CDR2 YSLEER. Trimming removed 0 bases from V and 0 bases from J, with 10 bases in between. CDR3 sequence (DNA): TGCGCCAGCAGCCAAGATCGGGCACCTAGCACAGATACGCAGTATTTT. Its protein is CASSQDRAPSTDTQYF.

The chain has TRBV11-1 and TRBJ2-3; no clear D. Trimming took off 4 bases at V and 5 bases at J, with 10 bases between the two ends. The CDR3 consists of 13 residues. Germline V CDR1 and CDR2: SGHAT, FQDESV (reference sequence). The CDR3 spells CASSSPFGDTQYF. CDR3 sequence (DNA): TGTGCCAGCAGCTCCCCTTTTGGAGATACGCAGTATTTT.

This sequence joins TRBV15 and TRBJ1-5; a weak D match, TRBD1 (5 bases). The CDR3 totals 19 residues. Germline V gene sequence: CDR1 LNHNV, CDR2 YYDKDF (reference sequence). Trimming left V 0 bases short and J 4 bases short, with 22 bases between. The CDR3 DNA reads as TGTGCCACCAGCAGAGAACAAATAACCAGGGTCCTATGGAATCAGCCCCAGCATTTT. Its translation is CATSREQITRVLWNQPQHF.

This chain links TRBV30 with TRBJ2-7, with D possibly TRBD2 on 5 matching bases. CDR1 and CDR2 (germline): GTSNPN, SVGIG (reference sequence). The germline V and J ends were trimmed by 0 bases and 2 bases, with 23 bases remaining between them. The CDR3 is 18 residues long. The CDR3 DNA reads TGTGCCTGGAGTGTACGAAGATTGGGCGGGTCGACTCCCTACGAGCAGTACTTC. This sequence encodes CAWSVRRLGGSTPYEQYF.

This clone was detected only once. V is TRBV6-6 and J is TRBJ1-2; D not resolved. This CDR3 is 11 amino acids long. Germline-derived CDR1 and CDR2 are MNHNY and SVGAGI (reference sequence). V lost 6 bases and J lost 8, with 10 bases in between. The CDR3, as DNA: TGTGCCAGCAGACTAACGAGGGGCTACACCTTC. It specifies CASRLTRGYTF.

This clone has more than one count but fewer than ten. The CDR3: CASSLWTGSQPQHF. Written as DNA, the CDR3 is TGTGCCAGCAGTTTATGGACAGGGAGTCAGCCCCAGCATTTT. The rearrangement uses TRBV28 and TRBJ1-5, with 7 bases fitting TRBD1. Germline V gene sequence: CDR1 MDHEN, CDR2 SYDVKM. V shed 0 bases, J shed 6 bases, and the junction held 2 bases outside the gene matches. This CDR3 contains 14 residues.

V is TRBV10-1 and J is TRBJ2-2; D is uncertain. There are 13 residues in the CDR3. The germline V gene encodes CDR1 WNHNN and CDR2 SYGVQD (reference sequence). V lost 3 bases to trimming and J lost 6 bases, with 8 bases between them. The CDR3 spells CASSETESGELFF. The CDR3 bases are TGCGCCAGCAGTGAAACGGAGTCCGGGGAGCTGTTTTTT.

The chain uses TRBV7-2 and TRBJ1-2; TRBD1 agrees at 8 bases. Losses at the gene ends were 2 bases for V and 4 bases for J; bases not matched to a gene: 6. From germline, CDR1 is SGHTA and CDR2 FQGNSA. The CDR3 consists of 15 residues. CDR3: CASSLQGAPLYGYTF. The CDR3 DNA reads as TGTGCCAGCAGCTTACAGGGGGCACCTCTCTATGGCTACACCTTC.

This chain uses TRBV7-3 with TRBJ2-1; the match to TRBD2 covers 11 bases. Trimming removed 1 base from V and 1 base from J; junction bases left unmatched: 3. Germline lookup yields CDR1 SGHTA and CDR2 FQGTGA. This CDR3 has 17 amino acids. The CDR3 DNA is TGTGCCAGCAGCTTAATGGGACTAGCGGATTCCTACAATGAGCAGTTCTTC. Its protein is CASSLMGLADSYNEQFF.

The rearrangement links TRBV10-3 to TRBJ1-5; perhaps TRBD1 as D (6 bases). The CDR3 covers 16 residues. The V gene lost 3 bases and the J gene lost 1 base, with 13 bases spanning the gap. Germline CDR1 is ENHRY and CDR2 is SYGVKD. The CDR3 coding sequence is TGTGCCATCAGTGACTTGGGGGCGGCAAGCAATCAGCCCCAGCATTTT. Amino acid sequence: CAISDLGAASNQPQHF.

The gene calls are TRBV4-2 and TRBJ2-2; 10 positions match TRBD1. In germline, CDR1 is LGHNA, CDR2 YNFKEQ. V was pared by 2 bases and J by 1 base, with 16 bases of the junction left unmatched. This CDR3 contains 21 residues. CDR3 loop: CASSQTPRQGAISLNTGELFF. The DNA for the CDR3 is TGTGCCAGCAGCCAAACACCCCGACAGGGGGCGATATCCTTGAACACCGGGGAGCTGTTTTTT.

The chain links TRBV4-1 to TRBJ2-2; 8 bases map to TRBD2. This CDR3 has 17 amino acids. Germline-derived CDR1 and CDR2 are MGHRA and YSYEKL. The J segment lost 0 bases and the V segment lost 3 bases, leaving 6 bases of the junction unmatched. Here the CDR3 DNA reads TGCGCCAGCAGCCAGGGACTAGTGGGAGCGAACACCGGGGAGCTGTTTTTT. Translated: CASSQGLVGANTGELFF.

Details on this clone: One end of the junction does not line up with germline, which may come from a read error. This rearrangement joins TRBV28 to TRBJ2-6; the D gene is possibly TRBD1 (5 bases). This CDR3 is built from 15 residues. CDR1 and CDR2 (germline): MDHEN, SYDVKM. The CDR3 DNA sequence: TGTGCCAGCAACGGCCCAGGGTCTGGGGCCATCGTCCTGACTTTC. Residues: CASNGPGSGAIVLTF. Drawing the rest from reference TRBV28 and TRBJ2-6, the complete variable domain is DVKVTQSSRYLVKRTGEKVFLECVQDMDHENMFWYRQDPGLGLRLIYFSYDVKMKEKGDIPEGYSVSREKKERFSLILESASTNQTSMYLCASNGPGSGAIVLTFGAGSRLTVL.